This record covers a single T cell receptor (beta chain). Its antigen has not been determined. The sample holds no much larger clone one base away, and base qualities are not on file. For CDR1 and CDR2, the germline V gene lists MNHEY and SVGAGI. V gives up 4 bases and J gives up 0 bases, and the segment between their germline ends measures 5 bases. Measured from the cysteine to the phenylalanine, the CDR3 is 13 residues long. Just CDR3 DNA is preserved here, 39 bases in frame from base 1. This sample stems from a study of shared clonotypes between healthy human individuals (TCRdb year 2020). A note on the overall study: The cohort included a few men and two women between 18 and 49 years of age. To increase sequencing depth and limit assay-specific biases, different laboratories used diverse techniques to prepare libraries and sequence TCR repertoires. Between about 0.85 and 9.5 billion PBMCs per donor were obtained by leukapheresis. Per donor, three plates each were used for CD4 naive and CD4 memory, two for CD8 naive, and one for CD8 memory. To estimate repertoire size and how much clonotype sharing occurs between individuals, the study deeply sequenced the blood TCR repertoires of several healthy adults. Results the study describes overall, beyond this receptor: Sharing across several donors was observed for roughly 5.4% of naive CD4, less than 4% of naive CD8, 2% to 2.5% of memory CD4, and 0.4% of memory CD8 clonotypes. Larger estimated clonotype richness was generally found for naive subsets than for memory subsets. Rarefaction of sorted-subset datasets indicated incomplete sequencing despite the large sequencing depth. Compared with non-shared clonotypes, the clonotypes found in all four sorted-subset donors had higher generation probabilities. The small number of donors limited the genetic and exposure-history diversity represented. Sampling was limited to blood, and TCR repertoires in tissue likely differ from TCR repertoires in blood. Based on pairwise subsampling, the degree of clonotype sharing among donors was expected to be affected by sequencing depth.

The donors were healthy, HIV-negative adults with no recently reported acute infections or vaccinations. Only Caucasian adults living in Nashville, Tennessee, USA were represented among the donors. CD4+ T cells were enriched by magnetic negative selection, after which naive cells were positively selected on CD45RA and the negative fraction was taken as the memory subset. Blood was obtained by leukapheresis, after which PBMCs were separated by Ficoll-Histopaque density gradient centrifugation and cryopreserved in liquid nitrogen vapor phase. Purity and quantity of every magnetically sorted T cell population were checked by analytical flow cytometry. From each sorted fraction, genomic DNA was isolated and quantified by UV absorbance on a Nanodrop 2000c. Using the deep immunoSEQ assay, TCR CDR3 regions were amplified from genomic DNA by multiplex PCR. Genomic DNA extracted from each cell subset was distributed evenly over all wells of several immunoSEQ 96-well plates, and each plate served as one replicate. For sorted subsets, approximately 190 ng of genomic DNA, equivalent to 25,000 to 30,000 T cell genomes, went into each replicate PCR. Purified libraries were measured with a Qubit 3.0 fluorometer, size-checked on a Bioanalyzer 2100, and measured again with the KAPA Library Quantification kit. Every immunoSEQ 96-well plate was sequenced on a separate single-read 150-cycle Illumina NextSeq 550 flow cell. Regarding the original processing steps: Because the immunoSEQ output held only junctional sequences and lacked quality scores, the filtering could not match the filtering applied to full-length reads. Sequences were annotated with PyIR, a Python wrapper for IgBLAST v1.9, using IMGT germline references to assign V/J genes and CDR3. Reads were removed for weak V/J assignments (E-value above 1e-6), missing CDR3, stop codons, out-of-frame junctions, or ambiguous translated residues. V3J clonotypes were defined as sequences sharing the same inferred V gene, J gene, and CDR3 amino acid sequence. To compute the percentage overlap between repertoires, the number of shared unique clonotypes was divided by the size of the smaller repertoire. Three approaches were used to assess repertoire richness: RTK rarefaction, the Chao1 estimator, and Recon v2.1 estimates of unobserved clonotypes. For all TCRbeta clonotypes obtained by the gDNA method from several donors, generation probabilities were computed with OLGA. TCRdb carries this immuneACCESS record with in-frame sequences only. Its versions omit some clonotypes, under half of them owing to an unresolved V gene in the studies checked, with the rest unexplained. That table is the source of V, J and clone size, and D and trimming were worked out from the DNA. The sample records about 2.4 million clones, around nine tenths of which are singletons. 0.11% to 0.15% of the sample is in the top ten clones.

Sequencing was performed on naive CD4+ T cells sorted from blood. This specimen's cell subset or site label, interpreted: CD45RA+ positively selected. The chain couples TRBV6-5 to TRBJ2-3; too little of a D gene remains to name it. This sequence originates from a man between 18 and 29 years old in good health. DNA sequence: TGTGCCAGCAGTTCCCACAGCACAGATACGCAGTATTTT. This is translated as CASSSHSTDTQYF.